This T cell receptor (beta chain) was recorded in a study of blood T cell repertoires in COVID-19. TCRdb's table, derived via immunoSEQ multiplex PCR, lists solely in-frame clones and lacks some. The sample has almost 95,000 clones, around 85% seen once. Germline assignment: CDR1 SNHLY and CDR2 FYNNEI. V was trimmed by 4 bases and J by 5 bases, leaving 10 bases between them. The CDR3 spans 13 residues. The TCR was taken from a woman in her sixties with COVID-19, enrolled during active disease. V usage is TRBV2 and J usage is TRBJ2-3; unclear D gene. The sequenced material came from peripheral blood. In DNA form, the CDR3 reads TGTGCCAGCAGTGCCCAGGAAGGAGATACGCAGTATTTT. Encoded protein: CASSAQEGDTQYF.